This T cell receptor beta chain was captured by sequencing in a study of T cells after yellow fever vaccination. The study's findings and limits: Contaminating bulk clonotypes could be abundant in FACS-sorted repertoires. Most primary-vaccination clones reappeared after the booster (approximately 95% CD4, about 88% CD8). Few clonotypes appeared in both CD4 and CD8 compartments.

The germline V gene has CDR1 SGHTA and CDR2 FQGNSA. The CDR3 contains 14 residues. V was trimmed by 5 bases and J by 0 bases, leaving 11 bases between them. Universal primer sites and UMIs were introduced during 5'RACE template-switching synthesis of TCR cDNA. Each CDR3 protein gets one entry after TCRdb re-called the 5' RACE reads with MiXCR. The table shows approximately 450,000 distinct CDR3 sequences, with around a sixth occurring only once. About this clonotype: Its specificity is not known.

V gene TRBV7-2 combines with J gene TRBJ2-7; D gene unclear. The sequence derives from a man aged 18 to 30 who received the YFV17D yellow fever vaccine. Specimen: PBMCs, collected before the yellow fever booster vaccination. The CDR3 here is CASSAWWGSYEQYV. CDR3 DNA sequence: TGTGCCAGCAGCGCCTGGTGGGGCTCCTACGAGCAGTACGTC.